Presented here are 19 T cell receptor beta chains from one specimen sequenced in a study of T-cell reconstitution after alpha-beta-depleted transplantation in children. TCRbeta library preparation incorporated unique molecular identifiers. MiXCR, applied by TCRdb to the PCR reads, yields one record per CDR3 protein. Of some 200,000 distinct CDR3 sequences listed, 9.7% are singletons. Here the sequenced sample was PBMCs from the stem cell graft donor, taken from the stem cell graft. The source of these receptors is a human donor who donated a stem cell graft to a child with SCID.

This clonotype was seen ten or more times. The rearrangement uses TRBV20-1 and TRBJ2-2; no reliable D call. Germline V gene data show CDR1 as DFQATT and CDR2 as SNEGSKA (reference sequence). V lost 3 bases and J lost 5, with 10 bases in between. The CDR3 covers 13 residues. The CDR3 loop reads CSASAAMTGELFF. The CDR3 bases are TGCAGTGCTAGTGCCGCCATGACCGGGGAGCTGTTTTTT.

This clonotype has a count of ten or more. This sequence joins TRBV5-1 and TRBJ2-7, with D unresolved. The CDR3 has 13 residues. Per the germline V gene, CDR1 is SGHRS and CDR2 is YFSETQ. Trimming took 1 base from V and 6 from J, leaving 11 bases between them. The CDR3 sequence is CASSLSNSPEQYF. The CDR3 DNA follows: TGCGCCAGCAGCTTGTCCAATTCCCCCGAGCAGTACTTC.

This clonotype has ten or more counts. The rearrangement uses TRBV2 and TRBJ2-5, with 11 bases lining up with TRBD2. Germline V gives CDR1 SNHLY, CDR2 FYNNEI. After removal of 4 bases from V and 12 bases from J, the junction contained 7 bases not matched to a gene. The CDR3 covers 13 residues. This chain's CDR3 is CASSALAGGPEYF. The DNA of the CDR3 is TGTGCCAGCAGTGCGCTAGCGGGGGGACCAGAGTACTTC.

This clonotype showed up many times. V usage is TRBV29-1 and J usage is TRBJ2-1; TRBD1 matches 7 bases. Trimming removed 6 bases from V and 12 bases from J; junction bases left unmatched: 14. Germline CDR1 SQVTM, CDR2 ANQGSEA. The CDR3 covers 13 residues. The CDR3 DNA follows: TGCAGCGTCCCCGGACAGGTTTTCGGCGTGCAGTTCTTC. Translating gives CSVPGQVFGVQFF.

In its sample, this clonotype was seen many times. This chain connects TRBV5-5 to TRBJ2-1, with 11 bases lining up with TRBD1. This CDR3 is built from 15 residues. The trim removed 0 bases at V and 10 bases at J, leaving 6 bases unmatched. Germline CDR1 reads SGHKS; CDR2 reads YYEKEE (reference sequence). In nucleotides, the CDR3 is TGTGCCAGCAGCTTGGTAGGACAGGGGGCCGGGGAGCAGTTCTTC. It codes for CASSLVGQGAGEQFF.

This clonotype was counted at least ten times. J is TRBJ1-1 and V is TRBV5-4; D unresolved. Germline CDR1 SGHNT, CDR2 YYREEE (reference sequence). This CDR3 comprises 15 residues. Trimming left V 0 bases short and J 1 base short, with 10 bases between. In DNA, the CDR3 is TGTGCCAGCAGCTTGGTTCCAGCGAAGAACACTGAAGCTTTCTTT. Translation: CASSLVPAKNTEAFF.

Many counts were recorded for this clonotype. V and J are TRBV15 and TRBJ2-1; D is undetermined. CDR3 length: 14 amino acids. V was shortened by 1 base and J by 4 bases, with 8 bases between the two germline ends. In germline, CDR1 is LNHNV, CDR2 YYDKDF (reference sequence). CDR3 nucleotides: TGTGCCACCAGCAGAGGGGCAGCTTACAATGAGCAGTTCTTC. Translating it yields CATSRGAAYNEQFF.

This rearrangement joins TRBV3-1 to TRBJ2-1, with TRBD2 identical over 15 bases. V lost 11 bases and J lost 5; bases outside the gene matches: 13. The CDR3 sequence is 17 residues long. Germline V gives CDR1 LGHDT, CDR2 YNNKEL (reference sequence). The chain's CDR3 is CASSIGTSGGLNNEQFF. DNA for the CDR3: TGTGCCTCCTCCATCGGGACTAGCGGGGGGCTTAACAATGAGCAGTTCTTC.

The chain joins TRBV2 to TRBJ2-6, with D possibly being TRBD1 or TRBD2 (6 bases each). Trimming removed 8 bases from V and 0 bases from J, with 17 bases in between. The CDR3 is 17 amino acids. The V gene's germline CDR1 is SNHLY and CDR2 FYNNEI. In DNA form, the CDR3 reads TGTGCCAGCTCATGGGGGGCCCCAAACTCTGGGGCCAACGTCCTGACTTTC. It specifies CASSWGAPNSGANVLTF.

This clonotype was recorded many times. The gene calls are TRBV2 and TRBJ1-6; D gene ambiguous. V was shortened by 3 bases and J by 8 bases, with 5 bases between the two germline ends. There are 12 residues in the CDR3. Germline loops: CDR1 SNHLY, CDR2 FYNNEI. CDR3 loop: CASSDGDSPLHF. The CDR3, as DNA: TGTGCCAGCAGTGATGGGGATTCACCCCTCCACTTT.

Many counts were recorded for this clonotype. The chain uses TRBV7-2 and TRBJ1-4; D ambiguous. The germline gives CDR1 SGHTA, CDR2 FQGNSA. V gave up 7 bases and J gave up 8 bases, with 17 bases separating them. This CDR3 has 14 amino acids. The CDR3 reads CASTFSPSGEKLFF. The DNA for the CDR3 is TGTGCCAGCACCTTTTCTCCTAGCGGAGAAAAACTGTTTTTT.

At least ten counts were recorded for this clonotype. CDR3 DNA: TGCAGTGCTAAGAGGGGGGCGGAGACCCAGTACTTC. Protein: CSAKRGAETQYF. V gene TRBV20-1 combines with J gene TRBJ2-5; the D call may be TRBD1 or TRBD2 (6 bases each). This CDR3 is built from 12 residues. CDR1 is DFQATT and CDR2 is SNEGSKA in the germline V gene (reference sequence). Trimming shortened V by 4 bases and J by 5 bases, and 11 bases separated the two germline ends.

This clonotype was observed a handful of times. The chain employs TRBV15 and TRBJ2-3; 8 bases match TRBD2. CDR3 length: 15 residues. The V segment lost 0 bases and the J segment 4 bases; nucleotides outside the gene matches: 3. The V gene's germline CDR1 is LNHNV and CDR2 YYDKDF (reference sequence). In DNA, the CDR3 is TGTGCCACCAGCAGAGAGGCCGGGGGGGCAGATACGCAGTATTTT. This codes for CATSREAGGADTQYF.

This clonotype was seen at least ten times. The V and J genes are TRBV28 and TRBJ2-7; a possible D gene is TRBD2 (7 bases). V was clipped by 1 base and J by 2 bases, with 18 bases between them. The germline V gene encodes CDR1 MDHEN and CDR2 SYDVKM. The CDR3 sequence is 17 residues long. CDR3 residues: CASSLLWGGSYAYEQYF. As DNA, the CDR3 is TGTGCCAGCAGTTTATTGTGGGGGGGCAGCTATGCCTACGAGCAGTACTTC.

This clonotype was found many times. The chain combines TRBV30 with TRBJ1-2; a possible D gene is TRBD1 (5 bases). Germline V gives CDR1 GTSNPN, CDR2 SVGIG (reference sequence). The V end was cut by 2 bases, the J end by 1 base, with 11 bases between. The CDR3 is 14 residues long. CDR3 coding DNA: TGTGCCTGGAGTTTACAGGCAAATAACTATGGCTACACCTTC. It yields the protein CAWSLQANNYGYTF.

In this sample, this clonotype turned up many times. The chain couples TRBV5-1 to TRBJ2-5; D assignment may be TRBD1 or TRBD2 (5 bases each). V was cut by 5 bases and J by 3 bases, with 17 bases left in between. This CDR3 contains 15 residues. The germline V gene encodes CDR1 SGHRS and CDR2 YFSETQ. The CDR3 DNA reads as TGCGCCAGCAGACCGCAGGGACGTTGGGAAGAGACCCAGTACTTC. It translates to CASRPQGRWEETQYF.

This clonotype was seen ten or more times. The V call is TRBV6-6, the J call TRBJ2-7, with D unclear. V lost 2 bases and J lost 2, with 7 bases in between. Germline V CDR1 and CDR2: MNHNY, SVGAGI (reference sequence). The CDR3 has 13 amino acids. The CDR3 protein is CASSYDGTYEQYF. The CDR3, as DNA: TGTGCCAGCAGTTACGATGGGACCTACGAGCAGTACTTC.

The sample holds a few counts of this clonotype. The CDR3 coding sequence is TGCGCCAGCAGCTACTCGGAGCAAGAGACCCAGTACTTC. Protein sequence: CASSYSEQETQYF. The V gene is TRBV5-1, the J gene TRBJ2-5; no firm D call. CDR1 is SGHRS, CDR2 YFSETQ, per germline. The CDR3 has 13 residues. V was clipped by 3 bases and J by 2 bases, with 8 bases between them.

This clonotype appeared many times. V gene TRBV10-3 combines with J gene TRBJ2-7; possibly TRBD2 for D (6 bases). Germline lookup yields CDR1 ENHRY and CDR2 SYGVKD. The CDR3 loop spans 12 amino acids. V lost 8 bases and J 6 bases, leaving 14 bases between the germline ends. CDR3 amino acids: CAIGGNGGEQYF. The CDR3 DNA reads as TGTGCCATCGGGGGTAACGGGGGCGAGCAGTACTTC.